This T cell receptor (beta chain) comes out of a study of Ad26.COV2.S vaccination and SARS-CoV-2 variants (dated by TCRdb to about 2021). Background on the whole study: Donors in the vaccine arm were drawn from COV1001, a multicentre, randomized, double-blind, placebo-controlled phase I-IIa trial testing Ad26.COV2.S in healthy adults. Ad26.COV2.S was administered intramuscularly at a dose of 5x10^10 or 1x10^11 viral particles, either as one shot or as two shots given 56 days apart. The specificity and breadth of SARS-CoV-2-reactive T cell receptors after Ad26.COV2.S vaccination were assessed by TCRbeta repertoire sequencing. The TCR-sequenced set comprised approximately 30 samples: around 20 Ad26.COV2.S vaccine recipients, 5 placebo recipients and 8 SARS-CoV-2 convalescent individuals. Trial participants were randomized into five groups of five: low-dose or high-dose Ad26.COV2.S given once or twice, or placebo on both occasions. Blinding of investigators to trial group allocation was maintained during experiments and outcome assessment. Beyond this particular receptor, the publication reports: According to the authors, total T cell responses may have been underestimated by the TCR breadth and depth analyses. The study was not powered for comparison of responses between vaccine doses or regimens. Higher spike-specific TCR breadth was observed in Ad26.COV2.S recipients than in placebo recipients (P = 0.0014). After vaccination, spike-specific CD8+ and CD4+ T cell responses were reported to show substantial breadth. Vaccine and placebo recipients had similar non-spike TCR breadth, a finding consistent with the vaccine containing only spike.

As regards this clone: Its binding antigen is unknown. No base quality values were provided; no much bigger clone lies one nucleotide off.

The label giving this sample's treatment or condition can be read as: 15 to 20 received Ad26.COV2.S at low or high dose, single or two shots; roughly five received placebo; per-sample allocation not given. Repertoires of vaccine and placebo recipients were sequenced from samples taken on day 63 after the first injection. Between 29 July and 7 August 2020, Cohort 1b enrolled approximately 26 adults aged 18-55 years at one site in Boston, USA. Ad26.COV2.S was a replication-incompetent adenovirus type 26 vector that expressed a prefusion-stabilized SARS-CoV-2 spike protein derived from the original Wuhan strain. TCRbeta CDR3 regions were sequenced with the immunoSEQ Assay. After extraction, genomic DNA underwent amplification by bias-controlled multiplex PCR, followed by high-throughput sequencing. In the authors' own workflow: Collapsing and filtering of sequences were performed to quantify the absolute abundance of each unique TCRbeta CDR3 region. T cell fraction was estimated by normalization of TCRbeta template counts to usable DNA, with usable DNA being measured through amplification of reference genes present in all nucleated cells. Repertoire TCRs were annotated as SARS-CoV-2-specific by exact matching of V gene, CDR3 amino acid sequence and J gene to a known reactive TCR set. The reference SARS-CoV-2 TCR set was obtained from MIRA and was filtered for enrichment in COVID-19-positive ImmuneCODE repertoires, whereby public or cross-reactive TCRs were removed. Drawing on the MIRA antigens, annotated TCRs were analysed further at the level of specific ORF or position within ORF. Breadth was defined as the number of annotated unique rearrangements divided by the total number of unique productive rearrangements, and depth was defined as the summed frequency of the annotated unique rearrangements. Two-sided Wilcoxon rank-sum tests were used to compare TCR breadth between groups. This immuneACCESS table, as held by TCRdb, lists in-frame sequences with V and J called but not all clones. Of the missing ones, under half trace to an unresolved V gene in checked studies; the others have no known cause. D and trimming were read from the DNA, whereas the V and J calls and clone size are those reported in that table. This sample lists 320,000 or so clones; approximately 87% were detected once. Together, the top ten hold around 5.5% of the sample.

Here the sequenced sample was peripheral blood, taken in a trial of Ad26.COV2.S vaccine versus placebo. This TCR came from a person aged 18 to 65 who received the Ad26.COV2.S COVID-19 vaccine or a placebo.

The CDR3 here reads CASRASVGYTF. The DNA sequence reads TGTGCCAGTAGGGCCTCGGTGGGCTACACCTTC. This chain is built from TRBV19 and TRBJ1-2, with no reliable assignment of the D segment. The germline ends are 10 bases apart after V is trimmed by 6 bases and J by 8 bases. For CDR1 and CDR2, the germline V gene (reference sequence) lists LNHDA and SQIVND. Counted from cysteine to phenylalanine, this CDR3 has 11 amino acids. Only the CDR3 region is kept as DNA, spanning 33 bases read in frame from base 1.